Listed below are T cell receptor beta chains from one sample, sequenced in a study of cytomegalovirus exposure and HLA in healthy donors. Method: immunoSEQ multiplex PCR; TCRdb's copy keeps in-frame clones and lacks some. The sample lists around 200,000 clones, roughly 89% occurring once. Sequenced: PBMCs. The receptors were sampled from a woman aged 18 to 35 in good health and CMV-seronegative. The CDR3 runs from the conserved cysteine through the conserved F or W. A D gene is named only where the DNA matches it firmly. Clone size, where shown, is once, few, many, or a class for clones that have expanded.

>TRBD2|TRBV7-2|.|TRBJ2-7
TGTGCCAGCAGCTTGCTAGCGGGAGACGAGCAGTACTTC
CASSLLAGDEQYF
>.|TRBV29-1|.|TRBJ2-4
TGCATCGAGTGGGCCAAAAACATTCAGTACTTC
CIEWAKNIQYF
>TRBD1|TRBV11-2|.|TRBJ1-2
TGTGCCAGCAGCTTAAACCAGGGACAGGTAGAACGAAATATGGGCTACACCTTC
CASSLNQGQVERNMGYTF
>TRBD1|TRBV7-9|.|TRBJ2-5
TGTGCCAGCAGCCAGTCAGGGGGAGCTTTAAAGACCCAGTACTTC
CASSQSGGALKTQYF
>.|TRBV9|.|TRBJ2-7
TGTGCCAGCAGCGTAGAGGGGAATGACGCTTACGAGCAGTACTTC
CASSVEGNDAYEQYF
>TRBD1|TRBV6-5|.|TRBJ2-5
TGTGCCAGCAGTCCGGGACAGGGGGCAGAGACCCAGTACTTC
CASSPGQGAETQYF
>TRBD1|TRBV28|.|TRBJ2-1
TGTGCCAGCAGGGGGACAGGGCTCTATGAGCAGTTCTTC
CASRGTGLYEQFF
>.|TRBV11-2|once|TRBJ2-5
TGTGCCAGCAGCACCATCTCTACGTACCAAGAGACCCAGTACTTC
CASSTISTYQETQYF
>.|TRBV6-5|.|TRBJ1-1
TGTGCCAGCAGTAATTGGGGGGCTGAAGCTTTCTTT
CASSNWGAEAFF
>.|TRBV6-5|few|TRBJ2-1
TGTGCCAGCAGTAACGGGGGACCTTACAATGAGCAGTTCTTC
CASSNGGPYNEQFF
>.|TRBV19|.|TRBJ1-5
TGTGCTAGTAGTATAGGACGAGGGCAGGGGCATCAGCCCCAGCATTTT
CASSIGRGQGHQPQHF